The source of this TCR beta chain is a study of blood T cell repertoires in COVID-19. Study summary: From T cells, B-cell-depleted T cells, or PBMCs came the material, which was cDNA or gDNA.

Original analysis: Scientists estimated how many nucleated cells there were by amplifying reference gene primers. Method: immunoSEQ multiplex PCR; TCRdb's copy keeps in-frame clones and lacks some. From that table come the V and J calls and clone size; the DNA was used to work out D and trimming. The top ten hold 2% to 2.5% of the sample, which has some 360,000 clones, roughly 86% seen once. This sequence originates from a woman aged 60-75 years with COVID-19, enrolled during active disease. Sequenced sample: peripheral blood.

DNA of the CDR3: TGTGCCAGCAGCGCAGTAACGAACACCGGGGAGCTGTTTTTT. Translated, it gives CASSAVTNTGELFF. J is TRBJ2-2 and V is TRBV9, with D hard to call. The V end was cut by 3 bases, the J end by 0 bases, with 6 bases between. The CDR3 totals 14 residues. Germline loops: CDR1 SGDLS, CDR2 YYNGEE.